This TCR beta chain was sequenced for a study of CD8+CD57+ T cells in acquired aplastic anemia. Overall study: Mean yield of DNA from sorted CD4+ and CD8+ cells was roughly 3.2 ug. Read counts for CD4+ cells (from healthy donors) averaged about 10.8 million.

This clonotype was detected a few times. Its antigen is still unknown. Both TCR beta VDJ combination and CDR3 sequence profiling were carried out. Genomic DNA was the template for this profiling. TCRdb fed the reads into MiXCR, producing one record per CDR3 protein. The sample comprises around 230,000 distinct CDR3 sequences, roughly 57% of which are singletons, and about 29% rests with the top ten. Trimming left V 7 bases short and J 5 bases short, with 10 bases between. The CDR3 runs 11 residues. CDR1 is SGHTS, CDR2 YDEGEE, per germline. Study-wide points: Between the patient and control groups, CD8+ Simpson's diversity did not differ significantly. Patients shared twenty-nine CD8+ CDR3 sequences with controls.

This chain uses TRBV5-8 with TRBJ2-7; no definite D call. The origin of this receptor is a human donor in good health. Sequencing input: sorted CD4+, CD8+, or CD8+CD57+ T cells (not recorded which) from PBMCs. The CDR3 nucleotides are TGTGCCAGCCGGTGGCTCCACGAGCAGTACTTC. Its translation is CASRWLHEQYF.